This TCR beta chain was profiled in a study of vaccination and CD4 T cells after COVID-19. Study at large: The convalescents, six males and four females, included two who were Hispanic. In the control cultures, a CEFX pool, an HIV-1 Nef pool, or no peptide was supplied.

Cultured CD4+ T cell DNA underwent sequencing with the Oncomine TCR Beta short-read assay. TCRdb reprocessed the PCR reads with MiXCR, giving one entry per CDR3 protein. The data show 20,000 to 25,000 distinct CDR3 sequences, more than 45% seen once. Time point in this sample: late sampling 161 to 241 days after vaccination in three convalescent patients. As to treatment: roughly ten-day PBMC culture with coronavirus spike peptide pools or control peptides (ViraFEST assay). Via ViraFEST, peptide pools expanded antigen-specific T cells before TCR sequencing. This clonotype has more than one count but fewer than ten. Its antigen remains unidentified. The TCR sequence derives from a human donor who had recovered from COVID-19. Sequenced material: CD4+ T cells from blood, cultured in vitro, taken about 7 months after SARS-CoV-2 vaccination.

CDR3: CASSQRRGYGYTF. CDR3 nucleotide sequence: TGTGCCAGCAGTCAAAGGCGGGGATATGGCTACACCTTC. The rearrangement joins TRBV7-2 to TRBJ1-2; D gene uncertain. V lost 6 bases and J 5 bases, leaving 13 bases between the germline ends. The CDR3 has 13 amino acids. CDR1 is SGHTA and CDR2 is FQGNSA in the germline V gene.